These 7 T cell receptor beta chains were all obtained from the same sample, sequenced in a study of blood T cell repertoires in COVID-19. Repertoires were generated with immunoSEQ multiplex PCR, while TCRdb's copy carries only in-frame clones and drops some. The table shows 300,000 to 400,000 clones, with about 90% occurring only once. The sequencing sample was made of peripheral blood. The origin of the receptors is a woman aged 45-65 years with COVID-19, enrolled during active disease.

CDR3 in DNA: TGTGCCAGCAGCTTAGAAGTCCCCGTCAGAGGGTATGGCTACACCTTC. This translates into CASSLEVPVRGYGYTF. The chain recombines TRBV7-8 with TRBJ1-2; D gene ambiguous. V was pared by 1 base and J by 5 bases, with 17 bases between. CDR3 length equals 16 residues. Germline V gene data show CDR1 as SGHVS and CDR2 as FQNEAQ.

The chain uses TRBV15 and TRBJ2-7; 7 bases align to TRBD1. The CDR3 has 15 amino acids. Losses at the gene ends were 4 bases for V and 2 bases for J; bases not matched to a gene: 8. Germline lookup yields CDR1 LNHNV and CDR2 YYDKDF (reference sequence). This CDR3 reads CATSKVTGSPYEQYF. CDR3 bases: TGTGCCACCAGCAAAGTGACAGGGTCCCCCTACGAGCAGTACTTC.

Only one count was recorded for this clone. This chain uses TRBV27 with TRBJ2-7; 8 bases map to TRBD2. Germline V gene lookup returns CDR1 MNHEY and CDR2 SMNVEV (reference sequence). There are 16 residues in the CDR3. Losses at the gene ends were 5 bases for V and 6 bases for J; bases not matched to a gene: 15. The CDR3: CASSNSGGKVFSEQYF. Written as DNA, the CDR3 is TGTGCCAGCAGTAATTCGGGGGGGAAGGTTTTCTCCGAGCAGTACTTC.

The chain uses TRBV24-1 and TRBJ2-1; 10 bases are a match to TRBD1. Per germline, CDR1 KGHDR and CDR2 SFDVKD. J was trimmed by 3 bases and V by 3 bases; bases with no gene match: 4. This CDR3 contains 16 residues. The CDR3 loop reads CATSDPGTGDYNEQFF. The DNA of the CDR3 is TGTGCCACCAGTGATCCCGGGACAGGGGACTACAATGAGCAGTTCTTC.

This clone was seen only once. The gene calls are TRBV30 and TRBJ1-1, with D maybe TRBD1 (5 bases). This CDR3 has 15 amino acids. CDR1 GTSNPN and CDR2 SVGIG come from the germline V gene (reference sequence). V was trimmed by 2 bases and J by 1 base, leaving 14 bases between them. The CDR3 DNA is TGTGCCTGGAGTACTACGGGCAGGGCGAACACTGAAGCTTTCTTT. Translation: CAWSTTGRANTEAFF.

This clone has more than one count but fewer than ten. This sequence joins TRBV5-4 and TRBJ1-1, with 7 bases fitting TRBD1. The junction had 5 bases not matched to a gene; V was cut back by 2 bases and J by 4 bases. Germline V gene sequence: CDR1 SGHNT, CDR2 YYREEE (reference sequence). The CDR3 is 14 residues long. The CDR3 DNA sequence: TGTGCCAGCAGCTTTCAGGCAGGGGGCACTGAAGCTTTCTTT. This sequence encodes CASSFQAGGTEAFF.

The gene calls are TRBV18 and TRBJ2-3; the match to TRBD2 covers 10 bases. Germline CDR1 is KGHSH and CDR2 is LQKENI. This CDR3 has 18 amino acids. V was pared by 3 bases and J by 5 bases, with 14 bases of the junction left unmatched. DNA of the CDR3: TGTGCCAGCTCACCCCGGGTAGCGGGAGGTCCGGAGGGAGATACGCAGTATTTT. Its protein product is CASSPRVAGGPEGDTQYF.